These 22 T cell receptor beta chains share one sample of origin, sequenced in a study of T cell repertoires in cytomegalovirus infection. TCRdb reprocessed the reads via MiXCR and lists one record per CDR3 protein. The sample comprises more than 140,000 distinct CDR3 sequences, 5.5% to 8% of which are singletons, and more than 15% rests with the top ten. Material for sequencing was PBMCs. Receptors were obtained from a human donor in good health (CMV status not recorded). Some clones in this sample may be carry-over from other donors' samples.

This clonotype turned up a few times. CDR3 protein: CSALLGGGTDTQYF. Written as DNA, the CDR3 is TGCAGTGCCCTCCTCGGGGGGGGCACAGATACGCAGTATTTT. The chain combines TRBV20-1 with TRBJ2-3; 8 bases agree with TRBD2. The germline gives CDR1 DFQATT, CDR2 SNEGSKA (reference sequence). The CDR3 length is 14 residues. Trimming removed 6 bases from V and 1 base from J; junction bases left unmatched: 6.

Comments on this clonotype: This may stem from a read error, because a much larger clone lies one nucleotide away. The V call is TRBV27, the J call TRBJ2-7; the D gene is possibly TRBD2 (6 bases). The ends were cut back, 7 bases at V and 6 bases at J, with 22 bases in the middle. This CDR3 has 15 amino acids. The germline gives CDR1 MNHEY, CDR2 SMNVEV (reference sequence). The CDR3 sequence is CASTNRAGGTREQYF. The DNA of the CDR3 is TGTGCCAGCACCAATCGGGCCGGAGGGACCCGCGAGCAGTACTTC.

This clonotype was picked up many times. V is TRBV7-2 and J is TRBJ1-1; tentatively, D is TRBD1 (5 bases). Trimming took 4 bases from V and 1 from J, leaving 13 bases between them. Germline CDR1 is SGHTA and CDR2 is FQGNSA. The CDR3 is 15 residues long. DNA of the CDR3: TGTGCCAGCAGCTGGAATGAGGGACGGAACACTGAAGCTTTCTTT. Its translation: CASSWNEGRNTEAFF.

V usage is TRBV7-3 and J usage is TRBJ2-2; possible D gene TRBD2, 6 bases. Trimming stripped 5 bases from V and 2 bases from J, with 21 bases between. This CDR3 has 18 amino acids. Germline V gene sequence: CDR1 SGHTA, CDR2 FQGTGA. CDR3 amino acids: CASSPRLPGLGNTGELFF. The CDR3 nucleotides read TGTGCCAGCAGCCCTAGATTACCGGGACTGGGTAACACCGGGGAGCTGTTTTTT.

V gene TRBV2 combines with J gene TRBJ1-5; D uncertain. The V end was cut by 2 bases, the J end by 4 bases, with 9 bases between. There are 14 residues in the CDR3. Germline CDR1 is SNHLY and CDR2 is FYNNEI. The DNA for the CDR3 is TGTGCCAGCAGTGAAATCCCTAAAAATCAGCCCCAGCATTTT. This codes for CASSEIPKNQPQHF.

This clonotype was seen ten or more times. The V gene is TRBV6-5, the J gene TRBJ1-2, with D possibly being TRBD1 (5 bases). Deletions cut 0 bases from V and 5 bases from J, with 19 bases between. The V gene's germline CDR1 is MNHEY and CDR2 SVGAGI. There are 17 residues in the CDR3. CDR3 sequence (DNA): TGTGCCAGCAGTTACTCCGTCATGGGGGGGGTCCAATATGGCTACACCTTC. Translating it yields CASSYSVMGGVQYGYTF.

This clonotype showed up many times. The chain joins TRBV19 to TRBJ1-2; D unresolved. CDR3 length: 15 amino acids. From germline, CDR1 is LNHDA and CDR2 SQIVND (reference sequence). Trimming removed 4 bases from V and 1 base from J, with 13 bases in between. The CDR3 protein is CASSNHRADNYGYTF. DNA for the CDR3: TGTGCCAGTAGTAACCACCGGGCCGATAACTATGGCTACACCTTC.

Comments on this clonotype: At one boundary the junction diverges from the germline segment, which might be a read error. This sequence joins TRBV11-1 and TRBJ1-2, with D maybe TRBD1 (5 bases). There are 13 residues in the CDR3. Germline CDR1 and CDR2: SGHAT and FQDESV (reference sequence). The CDR3 loop is CASSFRAPYDYTF. In DNA form, the CDR3 reads TGTGCCAGCAGCTTCAGGGCTCCCTATGACTACACCTTC.

This clonotype was recorded at least ten times. The chain combines TRBV7-8 with TRBJ2-7, with TRBD1 matching 8 bases. Trimming took 5 bases from V and 7 from J; bases not matched to a gene: 10. CDR1 is SGHVS and CDR2 is FQNEAQ in the germline V gene. The CDR3 spans 14 residues. The CDR3 DNA sequence: TGTGCCAGCAGCCCGGACAGGGTGGTGAGGGAGCAGTACTTC. Translated: CASSPDRVVREQYF.

This clonotype showed up many times. The V gene is TRBV4-1, the J gene TRBJ2-1; the match to TRBD2 covers 7 bases. V lost 3 bases and J lost 13; bases outside the gene matches: 12. Per the germline V gene, CDR1 is MGHRA and CDR2 is YSYEKL. The CDR3 totals 14 residues. CDR3 region: CASSQGLTGGFQFF. CDR3 nucleotide sequence: TGCGCCAGCAGCCAGGGACTAACGGGGGGATTCCAGTTCTTC.

This clonotype was recorded many times. The genes are TRBV7-2 and TRBJ2-5, with TRBD2 matching 8 bases. CDR3 length: 16 amino acids. V trimming: 4 bases; J trimming: 4 bases; junction bases outside the gene matches: 11. CDR1 is SGHTA and CDR2 is FQGNSA in the germline V gene. CDR3 loop: CASSWSLGLAVETQYF. The CDR3 bases are TGTGCCAGCAGCTGGAGTTTAGGACTAGCAGTAGAGACCCAGTACTTC.

This clonotype was seen repeatedly, ten times or more. The rearrangement joins TRBV15 to TRBJ1-5, with TRBD1 as a possible D gene (6 bases). The CDR3 is 15 residues long. Trimming took 0 bases from V and 0 from J, leaving 6 bases between them. Looked up from germline, CDR1 is LNHNV and CDR2 is YYDKDF (reference sequence). The CDR3 DNA is TGTGCCACCAGCAGAGAACAGGGTAGCAATCAGCCCCAGCATTTT. It yields the protein CATSREQGSNQPQHF.

This clonotype was counted many times. The chain has TRBV7-7 and TRBJ2-1, with 7 bases fitting TRBD2. Germline CDR1 and CDR2: SSHAT and FNYEAQ (reference sequence). Trimming cost V 2 bases and J 5 bases; bases outside gene matches: 3. This CDR3 comprises 14 residues. The CDR3 here is CASSLSGVDNEQFF. CDR3 coding DNA: TGTGCCAGCAGCTTAAGCGGGGTGGACAATGAGCAGTTCTTC.

This clonotype was detected ten times or more. The chain recombines TRBV29-1 with TRBJ1-3; D gene ambiguous. V lost 7 bases to trimming and J lost 2 bases, with 12 bases between them. CDR3 length equals 13 residues. Germline CDR1 SQVTM, CDR2 ANQGSEA. DNA for the CDR3: TGCAGCGGGCGGAGGGCGCCTGGAAACACCATATATTTT. This gives the protein CSGRRAPGNTIYF.

The chain couples TRBV7-9 to TRBJ1-1, with 10 bases fitting TRBD1. V gave up 3 bases and J gave up 5 bases; unmatched junction bases: 3. The CDR3 consists of 14 residues. Per the germline V gene, CDR1 is SEHNR and CDR2 is FQNEAQ (reference sequence). The CDR3 spells CASSFDRGRTEAFF. The DNA for the CDR3 is TGTGCCAGCAGCTTCGACAGGGGGCGAACTGAAGCTTTCTTT.

The table lists this clonotype with many counts. V is TRBV7-2 and J is TRBJ2-1; 8 bases line up with TRBD2. The CDR3 contains 15 residues. Germline assignment: CDR1 SGHTA and CDR2 FQGNSA. Unmatched junction bases numbered 7, after V lost 1 base and J lost 8 bases. Here the CDR3 reads CASSLEGGGPHEQFF. The DNA for the CDR3 is TGTGCCAGCAGCTTAGAGGGCGGGGGGCCCCATGAGCAGTTCTTC.

The CDR3 here is CASSQDPIQETQYF. The CDR3, as DNA: TGTGCCAGCAGCCAAGATCCGATCCAAGAGACCCAGTACTTC. The chain recombines TRBV3-1 with TRBJ2-5, with D unclear. CDR1 is LGHDT and CDR2 is YNNKEL in the germline V gene (reference sequence). CDR3 length equals 14 residues. The V and J ends lost 0 bases and 1 base respectively, with 6 bases between them.

There are a few counts of this clonotype. V gene TRBV25-1 combines with J gene TRBJ2-1, with D possibly TRBD1 on 5 matching bases. Germline loops: CDR1 MGHDK, CDR2 SYGVNS. V was pared by 5 bases and J by 2 bases, with 10 bases between. This CDR3 comprises 14 residues. In DNA, the CDR3 is TGTGCCAGCAGTAGTAGGGGTCCCTACAATGAGCAGTTCTTC. Its translation: CASSSRGPYNEQFF.

This clonotype has a count of ten or more. V usage is TRBV2 and J usage is TRBJ2-1; 10 nucleotides align to TRBD2. Germline CDR1 SNHLY, CDR2 FYNNEI. The CDR3 covers 14 residues. The V segment lost 8 bases and the J segment 9 bases; nucleotides outside the gene matches: 10. The CDR3, as DNA: TGTGCCAGCCCCCGGGAGCGGGGGGGCCGTGAGCAGTTCTTC. Translated: CASPRERGGREQFF.

This clonotype was observed at least ten times. The V gene is TRBV19, the J gene TRBJ2-5; perhaps D is TRBD1 or TRBD2 (5 bases each). The CDR3 totals 13 residues. CDR1 is LNHDA, CDR2 SQIVND, per germline (reference sequence). V shed 7 bases and J shed 0 bases, with 9 bases lying between them. The CDR3 DNA follows: TGTGCCAGTACCGGGACCGACCAAGAGACCCAGTACTTC. Amino acids: CASTGTDQETQYF.

This chain links TRBV6-8 with TRBJ2-7; 10 bases are a match to TRBD1. Losses at the gene ends were 6 bases for V and 4 bases for J; bases not matched to a gene: 6. The germline V gene has CDR1 MNHGY and CDR2 SAAAGT. This CDR3 is built from 14 residues. Here the CDR3 DNA reads TGTGCCAGCAGACCCCGACAGGGGGCTTACGAGCAGTACTTC. It specifies CASRPRQGAYEQYF.

This clonotype was observed a handful of times. J is TRBJ2-5 and V is TRBV3-1, with D maybe TRBD2 (6 bases). Trimming pared 5 bases from V and 5 bases from J, leaving 18 bases between. Per the germline V gene, CDR1 is LGHDT and CDR2 is YNNKEL (reference sequence). This CDR3 comprises 15 residues. CDR3 amino acids: CASSSTTSFGETQYF. DNA for the CDR3: TGTGCCAGCAGCTCAACAACTAGCTTTGGGGAGACCCAGTACTTC.